The rows below give T cell receptor beta chains drawn from one sample of a study of T cells after posttransplantation cyclophosphamide. The assay was immunoSEQ multiplex PCR, and TCRdb's table has in-frame clones only and misses some. The sample shows under 20,000 clones, about 93% of them seen only once. Sequenced material: naive CD4+ T cells sorted from blood. These receptor sequences come from a woman aged 45-60 years in good health and a related stem cell transplant donor. Both conserved end residues are part of each CDR3. Fields, in order: D gene, V gene, J gene, clone size, CDR3 protein, CDR3 DNA. A D gene is named only where the DNA matches it firmly. Expanded clones are given a class, and other clones once, few, many or no size at all.

TRBD1	TRBV19	TRBJ1-3	-	CASSFRGQGTSGNTIYF	TGTGCCAGTAGTTTCCGCGGACAGGGGACCTCTGGAAACACCATATATTTT
-	TRBV7-3	TRBJ2-2	-	CASRRSTGELFF	TGTGCCAGCAGGAGGAGCACCGGGGAGCTGTTTTTT
-	TRBV7-9	TRBJ1-6	-	CASSPWTRWDNSPLHF	TGTGCCAGCAGCCCGTGGACACGGTGGGATAATTCACCCCTCCACTTT
TRBD1	TRBV10-3	TRBJ1-1	-	CAISGQGNTEAFF	TGTGCCATCAGCGGACAGGGGAACACTGAAGCTTTCTTT
TRBD1	TRBV28	TRBJ2-3	-	CASSPFPGTGDTDTQYF	TGTGCCAGCAGTCCCTTCCCCGGGACAGGGGACACAGATACGCAGTATTTT
-	TRBV2	TRBJ2-2	-	CASSEADLGTGELFF	TGTGCCAGCAGTGAAGCGGACTTGGGCACCGGGGAGCTGTTTTTT
-	TRBV7-9	TRBJ2-3	-	CASSLVVADTQYF	TGTGCCAGCAGCTTAGTAGTGGCAGATACGCAGTATTTT
TRBD2	TRBV27	TRBJ2-3	-	CASSFPLAGGLDTQYF	TGTGCCAGCAGTTTCCCCCTAGCGGGAGGGTTGGATACGCAGTATTTT
-	TRBV11-2	TRBJ1-1	-	CASSLNRVGRAFF	TGTGCCAGCAGCTTGAACAGGGTTGGTCGTGCTTTCTTT
TRBD2	TRBV2	TRBJ2-7	-	CASKAGRSSYEQYF	TGTGCCAGCAAAGCGGGAAGAAGCTCCTACGAGCAGTACTTC
-	TRBV18	TRBJ1-4	-	CASSPSPPATNEKLFF	TGTGCCAGCTCACCATCTCCCCCCGCAACTAATGAAAAACTGTTTTTT
-	TRBV29-1	TRBJ2-5	-	CSVVQHQETQYF	TGCAGCGTTGTACAGCATCAAGAGACCCAGTACTTC
TRBD1	TRBV5-8	TRBJ1-1	-	CASSPGTQGETEAFF	TGTGCCAGCAGCCCCGGGACCCAGGGGGAGACTGAAGCTTTCTTT
TRBD1	TRBV27	TRBJ2-7	-	CASSPTGQGIYEQYF	TGTGCCAGCAGTCCGACGGGACAGGGAATTTACGAGCAGTACTTC
TRBD1	TRBV19	TRBJ1-1	once	CASSNRGWTEAFF	TGTGCCAGTAGTAACAGGGGGTGGACTGAAGCTTTCTTT
TRBD1	TRBV9	TRBJ1-2	once	CASGGQGNYGHTF	TGTGCCAGCGGGGGACAGGGTAACTATGGCCACACCTTC
TRBD2	TRBV7-8	TRBJ2-1	-	CASSSSGTSNNEQFF	TGTGCCAGCAGCTCCTCCGGGACTAGTAATAATGAGCAGTTCTTC
-	TRBV30	TRBJ1-5	-	CAWNPGAGLSNQPQHF	TGTGCCTGGAACCCAGGCGCGGGACTGAGCAATCAGCCCCAGCATTTT
-	TRBV4-1	TRBJ1-1	-	CASSPRWPQMNTEAFF	TGCGCCAGCAGCCCCAGATGGCCACAGATGAACACTGAAGCTTTCTTT
-	TRBV7-3	TRBJ2-1	-	CASSINLGHHNEQFF	TGTGCCAGCAGCATCAATCTGGGACACCACAATGAGCAGTTCTTC
-	TRBV9	TRBJ2-5	once	CASSTGLIKETQYF	TGTGCCAGCAGCACGGGACTTATAAAAGAGACCCAGTACTTC
-	TRBV7-9	TRBJ1-1	-	CASSLPDTEAFF	TGTGCCAGCAGCTTACCTGACACTGAAGCTTTCTTT
-	TRBV11-3	TRBJ2-6	-	CASSLEYLSGANVLTF	TGTGCCAGCAGCTTAGAATATCTCTCTGGGGCCAACGTCCTGACTTTC
-	TRBV7-2	TRBJ2-1	-	CASSFTGYNEQFF	TGTGCCAGCAGCTTCACTGGTTACAATGAGCAGTTCTTC
-	TRBV7-3	TRBJ2-5	-	CASSSLFGETQYF	TGTGCCAGCAGCTCACTTTTCGGAGAGACCCAGTACTTC
-	TRBV7-2	TRBJ2-3	-	CASRITGTDTQYF	TGTGCCAGCAGGATAACAGGGACAGATACGCAGTATTTT
TRBD2	TRBV13	TRBJ2-7	-	CASSAAGGREYF	TGTGCCAGCAGCGCTGCGGGGGGGCGGGAGTACTTC